The clone carrying this T cell receptor (beta chain) was observed a few times. What it recognizes is unknown. This specimen comes from a study of a mutant IDH1 vaccine in newly diagnosed glioma. Study information: Week 35 was safety follow-up visit V12; week 47 was end-of-study visit V13. Points from the study as a whole: There seemed to be no relation between pseudoprogression and changes in top peripheral T cell clonotypes.

Time point denoted: week 35, safety follow-up. Each dose of the vaccine consisted of 300 ug of mutant IDH1 20-mer peptide, with topical imiquimod. Patients in the study were vaccinated eight times, receiving shots in weeks 1, 3, 5, 7, 11, 15, 19 and 23. The repertoire was sequenced with immunoSEQ multiplex PCR; TCRdb's copy has only in-frame clones and lacks some. The sample holds about 32,000 clones, roughly three quarters seen once. The sequenced sample was PBMCs, obtained from a glioma patient whose treatment included an IDH1 peptide vaccine. This clonotype was sampled from a woman aged 25 to 39 with glioma. Some clones in this sample may be carry-over from other donors' samples.

CDR3 bases: TGTGCCTGGACCTACACCCTGAGCACTGAAGCTTTCTTT. It is translated as CAWTYTLSTEAFF. The chain carries TRBV30 and TRBJ1-1; D gene unclear. Germline lookup yields CDR1 GTSNPN and CDR2 SVGIG (reference sequence). Trimming cost V 4 bases and J 4 bases, with 13 bases left between them. The CDR3 contains 13 residues.